This T cell receptor (beta chain) was sequenced in a study of blood T cell repertoires in COVID-19. Study-level background: Samples of COVID-19 (acute and convalescent) were obtained from the United States, Italy and Spain. T cells, B-cell-depleted T cells, or PBMCs provided the cDNA or gDNA that served as material.

Methods used by the authors: Estimated nucleated cell counts came from reference gene primer amplification. Sequenced by immunoSEQ multiplex PCR; TCRdb stores in-frame clones only, minus some. V and J calls plus clone size are reproduced from that table; the DNA served to infer D and trimming. The table records 20,000 to 30,000 clones, roughly 92% of them present only once. The germline CDR1 and CDR2 sequences are SGHRS and YFSETQ. J lost 6 bases, V lost 1 base, and 1 base had no gene match. The CDR3 totals 14 residues. The TCR was taken from a woman aged 50 to 60 with active COVID-19. The chain combines TRBV5-1 with TRBJ2-1, with 10 bases that match TRBD2. The sequencing input was peripheral blood. CDR3 amino acids: CASSLLAGVNEQFF. Here the CDR3 DNA reads TGCGCCAGCAGCTTGCTAGCGGGGGTCAATGAGCAGTTCTTC.